This record concerns one T cell receptor beta chain sequence. Peripheral blood samples of roughly 10 milliliters were drawn from each donor. A sample-barcoded 5' primer and a J-beta primer mix were used in a second PCR of roughly 7 to 12 cycles. Each cDNA molecule, via a template-switch adaptor with 12 random nucleotides, was tagged. There were at least 2.5 million CDR3-containing paired-end reads obtained from each sample. TCRdb analysed the 5' RACE reads with MiXCR anew, one entry per CDR3 protein. The table includes about 1.4 million distinct CDR3 sequences, approximately 60% detected once. This entry is derived from a study of blood T cells in healthy people across ages. For the study at large: Template switching picked up about one barcoded beta molecule for each two T cells.

Germline V gene data show CDR1 as LGHDT and CDR2 as YNNKEL (reference sequence). This CDR3 has 15 amino acids. After removal of 1 base from V and 6 bases from J, the junction contained 5 bases not matched to a gene. The TCR comes from a man between 18 and 29 years old in good health. The sample taken for sequencing was blood. The rearrangement joins TRBV3-1 to TRBJ2-1; TRBD2 matches at 8 bases. The CDR3 DNA sequence: TGTGCCAGCAGCCAAGGGGGCGGGGGGATCAATGAGCAGTTCTTC. Residues: CASSQGGGGINEQFF.